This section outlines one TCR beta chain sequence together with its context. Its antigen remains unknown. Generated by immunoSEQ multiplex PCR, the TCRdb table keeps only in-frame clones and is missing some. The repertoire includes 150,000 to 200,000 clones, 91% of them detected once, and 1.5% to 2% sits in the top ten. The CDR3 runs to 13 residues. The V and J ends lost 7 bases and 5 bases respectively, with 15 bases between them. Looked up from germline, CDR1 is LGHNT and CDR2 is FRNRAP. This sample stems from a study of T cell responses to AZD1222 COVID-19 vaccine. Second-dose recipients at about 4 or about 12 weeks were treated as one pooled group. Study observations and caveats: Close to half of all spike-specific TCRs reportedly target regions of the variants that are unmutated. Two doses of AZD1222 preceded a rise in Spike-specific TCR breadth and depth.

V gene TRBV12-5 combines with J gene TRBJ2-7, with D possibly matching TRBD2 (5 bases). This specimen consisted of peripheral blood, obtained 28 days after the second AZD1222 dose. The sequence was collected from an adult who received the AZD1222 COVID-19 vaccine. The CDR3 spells CASALPGGNEQYF. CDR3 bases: TGTGCTAGTGCCCTCCCTGGAGGTAACGAGCAGTACTTC.